The clone carrying this TCR beta chain has a handful of counts. Its antigen is currently unknown. Germline CDR1 is SGDLS and CDR2 is YYNGEE. The CDR3 spans 13 residues. The V and J ends lost 1 base and 4 bases respectively, with 7 bases between them. This specimen comes from a study of T-cell memory formation after mild COVID-19. Whole-study findings and limits: CD4/CD8 balance characterized clones contracting day 15 to 85, and CD4+ skew characterized later expanders. Memory cells collected pre-infection included some clones that later responded, suggesting cross-reactive memory joined. Among clones peaking at day 37 in the second wave, SARS-CoV-2 specificity remained unconfirmed.

The 5'RACE method, run with constant-segment primers, produced TCR alpha and TCR beta cDNA libraries (carrying sample barcodes and UMIs). TCRdb reprocessed the 5' RACE reads with MiXCR, giving one entry per CDR3 protein. This table holds about 170,000 distinct CDR3 sequences, 10% to 15% found once. What was sequenced was PBMCs or a T cell subset sorted from them (not recorded which). This receptor was obtained from a young man who had mild COVID-19 (a few samples of this study predate the infection). Cell type and time point are not known. The V gene is TRBV9, the J gene TRBJ2-3; D ambiguous. The CDR3, as DNA: TGTGCCAGCAGCGTAAATAGGGCAGATACGCAGTATTTT. This codes for CASSVNRADTQYF.